The 18 T cell receptor beta chains below were found in one sample sequenced in a study of cytomegalovirus exposure and HLA in healthy donors. 60 Vbeta and 13 Jbeta primers were used in PCR. Only in-frame clones appear in the TCRdb table, and some are missing; sequencing was by immunoSEQ multiplex PCR. The sample shows about 160,000 clones, around 82% of them seen only once. Sample: PBMCs. These receptors were taken from a man aged 50 to 60 in good health and CMV-seropositive.

The CDR3 sequence is CASSVGGRDYNEQFF. The CDR3 DNA follows: TGTGCCAGCAGCGTAGGCGGGAGGGACTACAATGAGCAGTTCTTC. The rearrangement uses TRBV9 and TRBJ2-1; 9 nucleotides line up with TRBD2. Germline V gene data show CDR1 as SGDLS and CDR2 as YYNGEE. This CDR3 is built from 15 residues. Germline trimming cut 0 bases from V and 3 bases from J; bases unmatched to any gene: 1.

The chain employs TRBV10-3 and TRBJ2-7, with D maybe TRBD2 (5 bases). The V end was cut by 3 bases, the J end by 0 bases, with 9 bases between. Germline V gene sequence: CDR1 ENHRY, CDR2 SYGVKD. The CDR3 sequence is 14 residues long. The DNA for the CDR3 is TGTGCCATCAGTGATCGCGGGCCCTCCTACGAGCAGTACTTC. Its translation: CAISDRGPSYEQYF.

The rearrangement joins TRBV19 to TRBJ2-7; a possible D gene is TRBD1 (6 bases). From germline, CDR1 is LNHDA and CDR2 SQIVND (reference sequence). The CDR3 loop spans 14 amino acids. The germline V and J ends were trimmed by 3 bases and 3 bases, with 12 bases remaining between them. This CDR3 is CASSMGAFDYEQYF. CDR3 nucleotides: TGTGCCAGTAGTATGGGGGCGTTCGACTACGAGCAGTACTTC.

This sequence joins TRBV6-5 and TRBJ1-1; tentatively, D is TRBD1 (6 bases). V was trimmed by 5 bases and J by 5 bases, leaving 15 bases between them. There are 14 residues in the CDR3. CDR1 and CDR2 from the germline V gene are MNHEY and SVGAGI. The CDR3 nucleotides are TGTGCCAGCAGTCCTCAGATACAGGGTACTGAAGCTTTCTTT. Translating gives CASSPQIQGTEAFF.

The chain links TRBV11-2 to TRBJ1-6; maybe TRBD1 (6 bases). Trimming took 1 base from V and 7 from J, leaving 11 bases between them. This CDR3 spans 15 amino acids. Germline lookup yields CDR1 SGHAT and CDR2 FQNNGV. The CDR3 reads CASSLGGRGNSPLHF. The CDR3 region has the DNA TGTGCCAGCAGCTTAGGGGGCAGGGGCAATTCACCCCTCCACTTT. Drawing the rest from reference TRBV11-2 and TRBJ1-6, the complete variable domain is EAGVAQSPRYKIIEKRQSVAFWCNPISGHATLYWYQQILGQGPKLLIQFQNNGVVDDSQLPKDRFSAERLKGVDSTLKIQPAKLEDSAVYLCASSLGGRGNSPLHFGNGTRLTVT.

The CDR3 loop is CASSERQGSNQPQHF. In DNA, the CDR3 is TGTGCCAGCAGTGAGAGGCAGGGAAGCAATCAGCCCCAGCATTTT. The chain has TRBV2 and TRBJ1-5; a weak D match, TRBD1 (5 bases). The length of the CDR3 is 15 residues. V was shortened by 3 bases and J by 1 base, with 10 bases between the two germline ends. CDR1 is SNHLY and CDR2 is FYNNEI in the germline V gene.

In its sample, this clone was seen once. The V and J genes are TRBV10-1 and TRBJ1-4; TRBD1 matches 8 bases. Germline assignment: CDR1 WNHNN and CDR2 SYGVQD (reference sequence). This CDR3 is 13 amino acids long. Unmatched junction bases numbered 10, after V lost 11 bases and J lost 8 bases. The CDR3 coding sequence is TGCGCCGGACTGGACAGGGTGTACGAAAAACTGTTTTTT. It is translated as CAGLDRVYEKLFF.

The V and J genes are TRBV19 and TRBJ2-1, with no clear D. The ends were cut back, 6 bases at V and 8 bases at J, with 23 bases in the middle. There are 16 residues in the CDR3. Germline CDR1 reads LNHDA; CDR2 reads SQIVND (reference sequence). The CDR3 reads CASSKISSFRNHEQFF. DNA of the CDR3: TGTGCCAGTAGCAAAATCTCGAGCTTCCGAAACCATGAGCAGTTCTTC. Complete variable domain (other parts from reference TRBV19 and TRBJ2-1): DGGITQSPKYLFRKEGQNVTLSCEQNLNHDAMYWYRQDPGQGLRLIYYSQIVNDFQKGDIAEGYSVSREKKESFPLTVTSAQKNPTAFYLCASSKISSFRNHEQFFGPGTRLTVL.

This chain links TRBV4-3 with TRBJ1-1; D is ambiguous. Germline lookup yields CDR1 LGHNA and CDR2 YSLEER. CDR3 length: 16 amino acids. V lost 0 bases and J 1 base, leaving 12 bases between the germline ends. Here the CDR3 DNA reads TGCGCCAGCAGCCAAGATCGCGGGGTTGGGAACACTGAAGCTTTCTTT. As protein: CASSQDRGVGNTEAFF.

The CDR3 nucleotides are TGTGCCAGCAGAAGACAATCCGGGACACTTGAAGCTTTCTTT. It encodes CASRRQSGTLEAFF. V gene TRBV6-1 combines with J gene TRBJ1-1; D possibly corresponds to TRBD1 (6 bases). The V end lost 6 bases, the J end lost 7 bases, and 18 bases lay between the germline ends. The germline V gene encodes CDR1 MNHNS and CDR2 SASEGT. The CDR3 loop spans 14 amino acids.

This clone was seen only once. The genes are TRBV7-2 and TRBJ2-7; tentatively, D is TRBD1 (6 bases). The germline V gene has CDR1 SGHTA and CDR2 FQGNSA. The CDR3 runs to 16 residues. Trimming left V 3 bases short and J 0 bases short, with 15 bases between. This CDR3 reads CASSLSRTAASYEQYF. In DNA form, the CDR3 reads TGTGCCAGCAGCTTGTCCCGGACAGCCGCCTCCTACGAGCAGTACTTC.

The DNA for the CDR3 is TGCGCCAGCAGCCAGGACAGCAATGGCCATCCCGGGGTCTATGGCTACACCTTC. Translating it yields CASSQDSNGHPGVYGYTF. The rearrangement links TRBV4-3 to TRBJ1-2; D is possibly TRBD1 (6 bases). CDR1 and CDR2 from the germline V gene are LGHNA and YSLEER. V was cut by 3 bases and J by 4 bases, with 24 bases left in between. The CDR3 runs 18 residues.

This clone was counted only a few times. The chain has TRBV15 and TRBJ2-5; 12 nucleotides line up with TRBD2. Germline values: CDR1 LNHNV, CDR2 YYDKDF (reference sequence). V trimming: 0 bases; J trimming: 1 base; junction bases outside the gene matches: 9. The length of the CDR3 is 19 residues. The CDR3 sequence is CATSREGGPGLAGQETQYF. The CDR3 nucleotides are TGTGCCACCAGCAGAGAGGGGGGGCCGGGACTAGCGGGCCAAGAGACCCAGTACTTC.

J is TRBJ1-2 and V is TRBV6-5; 10 bases match TRBD1. In germline, CDR1 is MNHEY, CDR2 SVGAGI. This CDR3 has 15 residues. V shed 5 bases, J shed 7 bases, and the junction held 10 bases outside the gene matches. CDR3 nucleotide sequence: TGTGCCAGCAGTACAGGGACAGGGGCCCTCGCTGGCTACACCTTC. Translating gives CASSTGTGALAGYTF.

The rearrangement uses TRBV19 and TRBJ1-1; D is unresolved. This CDR3 has 17 amino acids. Germline CDR1 LNHDA, CDR2 SQIVND (reference sequence). V was clipped by 0 bases and J by 3 bases, with 17 bases between them. In DNA form, the CDR3 reads TGTGCCAGTAGTATAGATTTCGCAGCCGGAGGACACACTGAAGCTTTCTTT. Translated, it gives CASSIDFAAGGHTEAFF.

This rearrangement joins TRBV27 to TRBJ2-1, with TRBD1 identical over 7 bases. With V trimmed by 5 bases and J by 1 base, 17 bases remained unmatched. The CDR3 totals 19 residues. Germline V gene lookup returns CDR1 MNHEY and CDR2 SMNVEV (reference sequence). The CDR3 nucleotides read TGTGCCAGCAGTCCAGGACAGGCGGCGGCCTCGTCTTCCTACAATGAGCAGTTCTTC. Protein sequence: CASSPGQAAASSSYNEQFF.

This clone showed up just a few times. The chain carries TRBV7-3 and TRBJ1-1; no firm D call. Trimming shortened V by 1 base and J by 1 base, and 4 bases separated the two germline ends. Germline V gives CDR1 SGHTA, CDR2 FQGTGA. CDR3 length: 13 amino acids. The CDR3 protein is CASSLMRNTEAFF. For the CDR3, the DNA is TGTGCCAGCAGCTTAATGAGGAACACTGAAGCTTTCTTT.

A word on this clone: A junction boundary mismatches the germline segment, possibly from a read error. The chain uses TRBV7-9 and TRBJ2-4; perhaps TRBD1 as D (5 bases). Germline V gives CDR1 SEHNR, CDR2 FQNEAQ (reference sequence). The CDR3 has 17 amino acids. The CDR3 nucleotides read TGTGCCAGCAGCCCATTCAGGGTTCAGATAGCCAAAAACAGTCAGTACTTC. Encoded protein: CASSPFRVQIAKNSQYF. Looking up the rest from reference TRBV7-9 and TRBJ2-4 gives the full variable domain: DTGVSQNPRHKITKRGQNVTFRCDPISEHNRLYWYRQTLGQGPEFLTYFQNEAQLEKSRLLSDRFSAERPKGSFSTLEIQRTEQGDSAMYLCASSPFRVQIAKNSQYFGAGTRLSVL.